Below are 19 T cell receptor beta chains sequenced from a single sample in a study of T cell repertoires in cytomegalovirus infection. Via MiXCR, TCRdb re-called the reads, giving one row per CDR3 protein. The table includes nearly 550,000 distinct CDR3 sequences, about 17% detected once. The sample comprised CD8+ T cells from PBMCs. These receptor sequences come from a human donor in good health (CMV status not recorded). Some clones in this sample may be carry-over from other donors' samples.

This clonotype was picked up many times. The rearrangement uses TRBV28 and TRBJ2-7; 11 nucleotides align to TRBD2. The CDR3 is 16 amino acids. Germline V CDR1 and CDR2: MDHEN, SYDVKM. With V trimmed by 4 bases and J by 3 bases, 8 bases remained unmatched. The CDR3 DNA follows: TGTGCCAGCAGTTCCGGGACTAGCGGTTGGATCTACGAGCAGTACTTC. Its protein is CASSSGTSGWIYEQYF.

This clonotype has a count of ten or more. This rearrangement joins TRBV7-2 to TRBJ1-2; D gene unclear. CDR1 and CDR2 (germline): SGHTA, FQGNSA. This CDR3 spans 16 amino acids. V lost 4 bases, J lost 8 bases, and 23 bases lay in between. The chain's CDR3 is CASSSISTDLRRGYTF. DNA for the CDR3: TGTGCCAGCAGCTCAATCTCGACGGATCTTCGGCGAGGCTACACCTTC.

The J gene is TRBJ2-1, the V gene TRBV19; TRBD2 matches at 13 bases. The CDR3 runs to 16 residues. The junction had 8 bases not matched to a gene; V was cut back by 8 bases and J by 4 bases. CDR1 and CDR2 (germline): LNHDA, SQIVND (reference sequence). The CDR3 loop is CASVAGTSGVYNEQFF. CDR3 bases: TGTGCCAGTGTGGCCGGGACTAGCGGGGTATACAATGAGCAGTTCTTC.

This clonotype was detected many times. The V gene is TRBV7-2, the J gene TRBJ1-6; 10 nucleotides align to TRBD1. This CDR3 has 17 amino acids. V was pared by 1 base and J by 6 bases, with 6 bases of the junction left unmatched. The germline V gene has CDR1 SGHTA and CDR2 FQGNSA. CDR3 in amino acids: CASSLEGTGDGNSPLHF. DNA of the CDR3: TGTGCCAGCAGCTTAGAGGGGACAGGGGATGGTAATTCACCCCTCCACTTT. The variable domain in full, with the rest retrieved from reference TRBV7-2 and TRBJ1-6, is GAGVSQSPSNKVTEKGKDVELRCDPISGHTALYWYRQSLGQGLEFLIYFQGNSAPDKSGLPSDRFSAERTGGSVSTLTIQRTQQEDSAVYLCASSLEGTGDGNSPLHFGNGTRLTVT.

This clonotype was observed many times. The V gene is TRBV7-8, the J gene TRBJ2-1; D is uncertain. The CDR3 covers 15 residues. With 4 bases removed from V and 6 bases from J, the gap between germline ends came to 16 bases. Looked up from germline, CDR1 is SGHVS and CDR2 is FQNEAQ. The CDR3 sequence is CASSSLVQGPNEQFF. For the CDR3, the DNA is TGTGCCAGCAGCTCCCTCGTCCAAGGGCCCAATGAGCAGTTCTTC.

The table lists this clonotype with many counts. V usage is TRBV4-1 and J usage is TRBJ2-1, with no clear D. Looked up from germline, CDR1 is MGHRA and CDR2 is YSYEKL. The CDR3 contains 16 residues. V was cut by 4 bases and J by 6 bases, with 19 bases left in between. The CDR3 protein is CASSPSEGFPSNEQFF. Written as DNA, the CDR3 is TGCGCCAGCAGCCCTTCGGAAGGGTTCCCTTCCAATGAGCAGTTCTTC.

This clonotype was seen only a few times. The chain employs TRBV6-1 and TRBJ1-1, with a possible D match to TRBD1 (6 bases). CDR1 is MNHNS and CDR2 is SASEGT in the germline V gene. This CDR3 has 16 amino acids. The germline V and J ends were trimmed by 0 bases and 5 bases, with 16 bases remaining between them. The chain's CDR3 is CASSEAQGRGVTEAFF. CDR3 DNA sequence: TGTGCCAGCAGTGAAGCGCAGGGTAGGGGGGTGACTGAAGCTTTCTTT.

This clonotype was observed at least ten times. V gene TRBV7-2 combines with J gene TRBJ2-1, with 9 bases matching TRBD1. This CDR3 has 14 amino acids. The germline CDR1 and CDR2 sequences are SGHTA and FQGNSA. V was clipped by 4 bases and J by 6 bases; unmatched bases: 4. CDR3 nucleotide sequence: TGTGCCAGCAGCTCCGGGACAGGGTTCAATGAGCAGTTCTTC. Residues: CASSSGTGFNEQFF.

CDR3 residues: CASSLYPLGVGNQPQHF. The CDR3 DNA reads TGTGCCAGCAGTTTATACCCCCTGGGGGTTGGCAATCAGCCCCAGCATTTT. The V and J genes are TRBV28 and TRBJ1-5, with D maybe TRBD1 (5 bases). The germline V gene encodes CDR1 MDHEN and CDR2 SYDVKM. V dropped 1 base and J dropped 2 bases, with 15 bases sitting between them. The CDR3 spans 17 residues.

About this clonotype itself: The junction does not match germline at one end; this may be a read error. The V and J genes are TRBV5-1 and TRBJ2-1; D tentatively reads TRBD1 or TRBD2 (5 bases each). The length of the CDR3 is 12 residues. Germline V CDR1 and CDR2: SGHRS, YFSETQ. The CDR3: CARSLVGDEQFF. CDR3 nucleotides: TGCGCCCGCAGCTTGGTGGGGGATGAGCAGTTCTTC.

In this sample, this clonotype turned up many times. J is TRBJ2-1 and V is TRBV12-3 or TRBV12-4; TRBD2 matches 8 bases. Trimming at V came to 5 bases and at J to 9 bases, leaving 9 bases not matched to a gene. The CDR3 contains 14 residues. CDR3 sequence reads: CASSPGTRKVEQFF. The CDR3 DNA is TGTGCCAGCAGTCCCGGGACTAGGAAGGTTGAGCAGTTCTTC.

This sequence joins TRBV24-1 and TRBJ2-1, with 9 bases matching TRBD2. V dropped 3 bases and J dropped 8; count of bases not matched to a gene: 7. Germline assignment: CDR1 KGHDR and CDR2 SFDVKD. The CDR3 is 15 residues long. CDR3 nucleotides: TGTGCCACCAGTGATCGGCGGGGGGGCCCAGATGAGCAGTTCTTC. Amino acids: CATSDRRGGPDEQFF.

This clonotype was seen repeatedly, ten times or more. J is TRBJ2-1 and V is TRBV4-2; D unclear. The V end was cut by 2 bases, the J end by 5 bases, with 10 bases between. There are 14 residues in the CDR3. Germline assignment: CDR1 LGHNA and CDR2 YNFKEQ. In DNA form, the CDR3 reads TGTGCCAGCAGCCAACCGTGGGGAAACAATGAGCAGTTCTTC. It yields the protein CASSQPWGNNEQFF.

There are many counts of this clonotype. The chain links TRBV6-5 to TRBJ2-7, with TRBD1 matching over 10 bases. The CDR3 is 14 residues long. CDR1 and CDR2 from the germline V gene are MNHEY and SVGAGI. Unmatched junction bases numbered 4, after V lost 2 bases and J lost 6 bases. The CDR3 DNA follows: TGTGCCAGCAGTTACCTAAGGACAGGGGGCGAGCAGTACTTC. Translation gives CASSYLRTGGEQYF.

This clonotype was detected many times. The V call is TRBV7-9, the J call TRBJ1-1, with 8 bases lining up with TRBD1. The V and J ends lost 2 bases and 5 bases, in that order; junction bases with no gene match: 13. The CDR3 covers 17 residues. The germline V gene encodes CDR1 SEHNR and CDR2 FQNEAQ (reference sequence). The CDR3 loop reads CASSLPGTGGLRTEAFF. In DNA, the CDR3 is TGTGCCAGCAGCTTACCCGGGACAGGAGGGTTGAGGACTGAAGCTTTCTTT.

This clonotype was detected many times. This sequence joins TRBV7-9 and TRBJ2-4; 8 positions agree with TRBD2. The CDR3 is 12 amino acids. Losses at the gene ends were 5 bases for V and 14 bases for J; bases not matched to a gene: 8. CDR1 and CDR2 from the germline V gene are SEHNR and FQNEAQ (reference sequence). CDR3 region: CASSPGLVGKYF. Here the CDR3 DNA reads TGTGCCAGCAGCCCGGGACTAGTCGGAAAGTACTTC.

The chain joins TRBV19 to TRBJ2-7; 10 nucleotides agree with TRBD2. Per germline, CDR1 LNHDA and CDR2 SQIVND (reference sequence). Trimming removed 2 bases from V and 3 bases from J; junction bases left unmatched: 4. This CDR3 spans 15 amino acids. The CDR3 sequence is CASSILAGVIYEQYF. CDR3 DNA: TGTGCCAGTAGTATACTAGCGGGGGTGATCTACGAGCAGTACTTC.

This clonotype was counted ten times or more. The V and J genes are TRBV7-2 and TRBJ1-2; 10 bases map to TRBD1. CDR1 is SGHTA, CDR2 FQGNSA, per germline. The CDR3 is 18 residues long. V lost 1 base and J lost 5; bases outside the gene matches: 13. This CDR3 reads CASSLVGGPGTGEYGYTF. The CDR3 DNA follows: TGTGCCAGCAGCTTAGTGGGGGGGCCCGGGACAGGGGAGTATGGCTACACCTTC.

This clonotype was detected ten times or more. V usage is TRBV12-3 or TRBV12-4 and J usage is TRBJ2-3, with 8 bases lining up with TRBD2. The CDR3 length is 16 residues. J gave up 1 base and V 8 bases, and 11 bases lay outside the gene matches. The CDR3 DNA is TGTGCCAGCGGGGCCTCAGCGGGGGATGGCACAGATACGCAGTATTTT. This codes for CASGASAGDGTDTQYF.